This T cell receptor beta chain was recovered during a study of cytomegalovirus exposure and HLA in healthy donors (dated by TCRdb to about 2017). Regarding the complete study: An earlier analysis of 587 of the donors reported around 280 Gb of sequence data and about 120 million unique TCR beta sequences obtained from some 200 million T cells. Donor age, sex, ethnicity and CMV serostatus were compiled alongside the repertoire data. In an earlier analysis of a few hundred of the donors, high-throughput TCR beta sequencing was used to judge whether each TCR beta V gene segment behaved as functional or pseudogenic. The study aimed to test whether signatures of past pathogen exposure could be identified by cataloging public T cell receptors. The number of donors typed differed by locus, with about 629-630 for A, B, C, DRB1 and DQB1, more than 500 for DQA1, over 600 for DPA1, and some 440 for DPB1. Using immunosequencing, the study profiled T cell repertoires from about 610 subjects and related those repertoires to cytomegalovirus serostatus. Genome-wide SNP genotypes for about 55% of the roughly 670 donors were used in a later genetic analysis, which treated that subset as a discovery cohort. To predict cytomegalovirus infection status, the study brought together high-throughput TCR immunosequencing, statistical association of individual TCRs with disease status, and machine learning. Of the 300 to 450 genotyped donors, 70% to 90% were placed in the genetic ancestry cluster associated with self-reported Caucasian donors. Rather than drawing on any new phenotypic data, the later analysis identified candidate immune exposures from TCR beta sequences and the way those sequences occurred across donors. Five DR-DQ haplotypes were treated as single units for association and clustering because of strong linkage in the cohort. Class I and class II HLA loci were covered by the typing at four-digit resolution. A separate validation cohort of 90 to 150 different subjects was used in addition to the approximately 670-subject first cohort. Across around 400 genotyped donors of the cohort, an average of 235,054 unique TCR beta nucleotide sequences per donor were sequenced, and 15% to 20% of those sequences were non-productive. An early release covering roughly 580 HLA-typed donors comprised about 290 gigabases of sequencing data and roughly 86 million unique TCR sequences. All discovery cohort repertoires had been generated on a single sequencing platform. To study patterns of TCR occurrence, a later analysis re-analyzed previously published TCR beta repertoires from several hundred donors and added high-resolution HLA genotyping. Points the paper makes about the study in general: According to a later genetic analysis, donors in an Asian-associated ancestry cluster had fewer N-insertions in productive TCRs than the roughly 670-donor mean. Some IMGT-functional V segments, including TRBV6-2 and TRBV6-3, could not be distinguished by the 87-base-pair reads and were therefore excluded. In this cohort, only TCR beta chains were sequenced, and detectable features were limited by the absence of alpha or paired-chain data. According to the authors, the approach could potentially be generalized to other disease states and immunological phenotypes. The only immune exposure information available for the cohort was CMV serostatus. A total of 164 TCR beta chains were listed by the study as associated with cytomegalovirus. In a later analysis, HLA-associated TCR beta chains were found to be more clonally expanded and to have lower generation probabilities than equally common non-associated chains. The classifier was reported to diagnose cytomegalovirus status with high specificity and sensitivity in both the original and validation cohorts. Because HLA typing was unavailable for some donors at each locus, only the typed subset was used in association tests. Correlated functional status among segregating V segments might be attributable to linkage disequilibrium, but an unknown experimental factor could not be ruled out. Most TCR sequences were observed very rarely across donors, whereas some public TCRs were present in many individuals. A few of the identified cytomegalovirus-associated TCR beta chains were confirmed in vitro to be specific for cytomegalovirus antigens. A further reported finding was that TCR beta sequences accurately predicted the HLA-A and HLA-B alleles for most subjects in the first cohort. The earlier analysis of nearly 600 of the donors excluded fewer than 20 rarely observed V segments, including chromosome 9 orphons, because counts were too low. The presence/absence analyses assumed that sequencing depth was roughly uniform across donors, and that assumption may not be true. In a later analysis, 16,951 TCR beta sequences were associated with specific HLA alleles at a false discovery rate of 0.05. A later analysis found that most CMV-associated TCR beta chains appeared HLA-restricted, with HLA associations seemingly driven largely by CMV exposure. In a later analysis, the rate of TCR association differed among HLA loci, with DRB1 alleles having the most associated TCRs and HLA-C alleles having the fewest. A group of highly shared sequence variants was considered likely to be a technical artifact of the sequencing pipeline. An earlier analysis of 587 of the donors showed that most TCR beta V segments appeared in productive rearrangements either about 87% or about 30% of the time, which broadly matched IMGT annotations. Assigning TCR associations to individual alleles was difficult when HLA alleles, especially DR and DQ, strongly co-occurred. An association between a missense DCLRE1C variant and V-gene and J-gene trimming of TCR beta chains was found in a later genetic analysis and replicated in an independent cohort. Several of the top co-occurrence clusters appeared to be linked to parvovirus B19, influenza, CMV and Epstein-Barr virus, according to a later analysis.

Comment on this clone: Its antigen has not been determined. No base-level quality is on record; no much larger clone is a single base apart.

From a lookup of the germline V gene (reference sequence), CDR1 and CDR2 are SGHNT and YYREEE. Germline trimming: 4 bases from V, 12 bases from J; junction bases outside gene matches: 7. The CDR3 measures 12 amino acids from cysteine to phenylalanine. Only the CDR3 portion is preserved as DNA: 36 bases, with reading frame beginning at the first base. The cohort consisted of hundreds of healthy bone marrow donors. All cohort members were sampled while nominally healthy, although unrecorded immune exposures were likely present. The donor was CMV seropositive and belonged to the group of 250 to 300 seropositive cohort members. Every donor gave a peripheral blood sample, and the peripheral blood mononuclear cells from that sample were used for TCR beta sequencing. Genomic DNA was extracted from the blood cell samples with the Qiagen DNeasy Blood Extraction Kit. Receptors were amplified or captured by the immunoSEQ multiplex PCR assay. For the multiplex PCR, a mixture combining 60 forward primers for TCR Vbeta segments and 13 reverse primers for TCR Jbeta segments was used. The CDR3 region of rearranged TCR beta genes was amplified from genomic DNA by a multiplex PCR assay. Amplified TCR beta libraries were sequenced as 87-base-pair reads on the Illumina HiSeq System. In the original analysis: Across the 670 or so repertoires, a later analysis counted 75 million to 90 million unique TCR beta chains, some 11 million of which were shared by at least two donors. Raw reads were error-corrected and collapsed into unique sequences by a nearest-neighbor algorithm in which closely related sequences were merged to remove PCR and sequencing errors. To assign V, D and J gene segments, CDR3 sequences were aligned to IMGT reference sequences. For a sequence to be retained, a match of at least six nucleotides was required to both a V gene segment and a J gene segment. Rearrangements were classified as productive when the CDR3 lacked stop codons and remained in frame with V and J, and all other rearrangements were classified as non-productive. CDR3 was defined according to IMGT convention as the region running from the second conserved V-encoded cysteine to the conserved J-encoded phenylalanine. The earlier analysis of 587 of the donors excluded sequences that lacked an unambiguous match to a single V gene segment. In an earlier analysis of approximately 610 of the donors, V segments were called functional above 56.7% productive rearrangements and were called segregating when the between-donor standard deviation exceeded 5%. To diagnose cytomegalovirus status from the catalog of TCR beta chain sequences, a statistical classification framework was built. A later analysis assigned V and J genes by comparing TCR nucleotide sequences with IMGT/GENE-DB human TR gene sequences. The TCRdist pipeline was used in a later analysis to assign CDR3 sequences and most-parsimonious VDJ recombination scenarios. In a later analysis, every TCR beta chain was defined by the combination of its CDR3 amino acid sequence and its V-gene family, and reads without a unique V-gene family were dropped. As a way to deal with suspected cross-contamination and a sequencing artifact, a later analysis dropped 450 to 600 nucleotide sequences that were highly shared and had low generation probability. For each public chain, a later analysis derived a clonal expansion index from normalized ranks of inferred template counts within each repertoire. In a later analysis, generation probabilities were computed with a VDJ recombination model fitted to out-of-frame rearrangements, and the resulting probabilities were checked against IGoR. Hypergeometric tests were used in a later analysis to score TCR-TCR, TCR-HLA and TCR-CMV co-occurrence, with a repertoire-size bias correction applied to the TCR pairs. A later analysis estimated false discovery rates by permuting HLA or CMV assignments 20 times. In a later analysis, co-occurring TCRs were grouped with DBSCAN, and TCRdist sequence similarity was added when clustering was performed within HLA-allele-positive subsets. Repertoires with fewer than 30,000 or more than 120,000 public chains were left out of co-occurrence clustering, as were a handful of repertoires with anomalous nucleotide sharing. TCRdb took over this immuneACCESS table, retaining in-frame rearrangements with V and J assigned. Such tables are incomplete; in checked studies, under half of the missing clones stem from an unresolved V gene, and the remainder is unexplained. The V and J calls and clone size are taken from that table; D and trimming were inferred from the DNA. The sample table contains tens of thousands of clones; only one count was recorded for 60% to 75% of them. Jointly, the top ten make up around 15% of the sample.

Sequenced input: PBMCs. This TCR was sampled from a male donor in good health and CMV-seropositive. This chain is built from TRBV5-4 and TRBJ2-1; TRBD1 agrees with 7 junctional bases. The CDR3 here reads CASSAGQARQFF. Here is the DNA: TGTGCCAGCAGCGCCGGACAGGCTCGGCAGTTCTTC.